Shown below are 8 T cell receptor beta chains from a single sample sequenced in a study of OX40 agonist ivuxolimab in advanced cancers. Repertoires were generated with immunoSEQ multiplex PCR, while TCRdb's copy carries only in-frame clones and drops some. The sample consists of tens of thousands of clones, about four fifths of them appearing once. This material consisted of CD4+ or CD8+ T cells sorted from blood, taken in a trial of the OX40 agonist ivuxolimab. These receptors all come from an adult with an advanced solid tumor such as melanoma, head and neck, liver or kidney cancer.

This clone has more than one count but fewer than ten. One junction end disagrees with the germline gene, perhaps due to a read error. Other nucleotide sequences in the sample specify the same CDR3. J is TRBJ1-1 and V is TRBV7-9; perhaps TRBD1 as D (5 bases). There are 15 residues in the CDR3. CDR1 SEHNR and CDR2 FQNEAQ come from the germline V gene (reference sequence). The CDR3 sequence is CASSASGDGNTEAFF. The CDR3 nucleotides are TGCGCCAGCAGCGCAAGCGGGGACGGTAACACTGAAGCTTTCTTT. Variable domain in full (rest from reference TRBV7-9 and TRBJ1-1): DTGVSQNPRHKITKRGQNVTFRCDPISEHNRLYWYRQTLGQGPEFLTYFQNEAQLEKSRLLSDRFSAERPKGSFSTLEIQRTEQGDSAMYLCASSASGDGNTEAFFGQGTRLTVV.

The chain links TRBV21-1 to TRBJ1-1. TRBV21-1 is an annotated pseudogene. The CDR3 extends over 16 amino acids. The chain's CDR3 is CASSKRRGGMNTEAFF. CDR3 DNA: TGTGCCAGCAGCAAACGAAGGGGAGGGATGAACACTGAAGCTTTCTTT.

The chain combines TRBV5-1 with TRBJ1-1, with D unresolved. The ends were cut back, 8 bases at V and 0 bases at J, with 8 bases in the middle. The CDR3 is made up of 12 amino acids. Germline V gene lookup returns CDR1 SGHRS and CDR2 YFSETQ. CDR3 sequence (DNA): TGCGCCAGTAGACGGATGAACACTGAAGCTTTCTTT. This sequence encodes CASRRMNTEAFF.

The chain employs TRBV4-2 and TRBJ1-1; D gene ambiguous. CDR1 and CDR2 from the germline V gene are LGHNA and YNFKEQ. V lost 4 bases to trimming and J lost 8 bases, with 11 bases between them. The CDR3 runs 12 residues. The CDR3 nucleotides read TGTGCCAGCAGCCCTGGAGGGCACGAAGCTTTCTTT. This encodes CASSPGGHEAFF.

This clone is judged medium-sized. The same CDR3 arises from other DNA sequences in this sample as well. The chain joins TRBV6-1 to TRBJ2-7, with 9 nucleotides matching TRBD1. Trimming removed 5 bases from V and 3 bases from J; junction bases left unmatched: 2. This CDR3 has 13 amino acids. CDR1 and CDR2 (germline): MNHNS, SASEGT. CDR3 sequence: CASSPTGGYEQYF. DNA for the CDR3: TGTGCCAGCAGTCCGACAGGGGGCTACGAGCAGTACTTC.

This chain links TRBV28 with TRBJ2-3; 10 bases fit TRBD2. V shed 2 bases and J 1 base; nucleotides not matched to a gene: 15. CDR3 length: 20 amino acids. Germline values: CDR1 MDHEN, CDR2 SYDVKM. Here the CDR3 reads CASSLPDGLAGDGGTDTQYF. Written as DNA, the CDR3 is TGTGCCAGCAGTTTACCCGATGGCCTAGCGGGGGATGGAGGCACAGATACGCAGTATTTT.

V is TRBV27 and J is TRBJ2-4, with D possibly being TRBD2 (6 bases). The CDR3 totals 15 residues. The germline gives CDR1 MNHEY, CDR2 SMNVEV (reference sequence). V dropped 0 bases and J dropped 7 bases, with 13 bases sitting between them. CDR3 bases: TGTGCCAGCAGTTTATCCGGAGGGCACGGGAACATTCAGTACTTC. Its translation: CASSLSGGHGNIQYF.

This clone was picked up a small number of times. The chain combines TRBV5-6 with TRBJ1-2; D uncertain. The CDR3 covers 13 residues. From germline, CDR1 is SGHDT and CDR2 YYEEEE. Trimming pared 4 bases from V and 4 bases from J, leaving 11 bases between. The CDR3 region has the DNA TGTGCCAGCAGCGGCCCCATAGGCTATGGCTACACCTTC. It yields the protein CASSGPIGYGYTF.